Listed below are T cell receptor beta chains from one sample, sequenced in a study of blood T cells in healthy people across ages. MiXCR was run by TCRdb on the 5' RACE reads, yielding one entry per CDR3 protein. The table has 1.5 million to 2 million distinct CDR3 sequences, about 50% seen once. The material sequenced was blood. These receptors were obtained from a woman aged 40 to 55 in good health. Both conserved end residues are trimmed from each CDR3. Each record gives: V gene, J gene, CDR3 protein.

V gene: TRBV4-3
J gene: TRBJ2-3
CDR3 protein: ASSQAQPSTDTQY

V gene: TRBV24-1
J gene: TRBJ2-6
CDR3 protein: ATAAANVLT

V gene: TRBV20-1
J gene: TRBJ1-5
CDR3 protein: SARGTAGEPQH

V gene: TRBV6-5
J gene: TRBJ1-5
CDR3 protein: ASSRRQGFDQPQH

V gene: TRBV6-2/TRBV6-3
J gene: TRBJ2-6
CDR3 protein: ASSQTGQGASGANVLT

V gene: TRBV4-2
J gene: TRBJ1-2
CDR3 protein: ASSQVLQGARYGYT

V gene: TRBV6-2/TRBV6-3
J gene: TRBJ1-1
CDR3 protein: ASTPQGDTEAF

V gene: TRBV12-3/TRBV12-4
J gene: TRBJ2-7
CDR3 protein: ASSALSTGRPYEQY

V gene: TRBV7-2
J gene: TRBJ2-3
CDR3 protein: ASSLGVARLNTQY

V gene: TRBV2
J gene: TRBJ1-2
CDR3 protein: ASSESSAALERYGYT

V gene: TRBV20-1
J gene: TRBJ1-1
CDR3 protein: SARDQGQGALIGAF

V gene: TRBV3-1
J gene: TRBJ1-2
CDR3 protein: ASSQERTGKANYGYT

V gene: TRBV29-1
J gene: TRBJ2-1
CDR3 protein: SVPTGTGSNEQF

V gene: TRBV4-3
J gene: TRBJ2-1
CDR3 protein: ASSQGVYNEQF

V gene: TRBV6-5
J gene: .
CDR3 protein: ASSEGVEQY

V gene: TRBV6-6
J gene: TRBJ2-1
CDR3 protein: ASTIGQENEQF

V gene: TRBV5-1
J gene: TRBJ2-1
CDR3 protein: ASSLEGAYYNEQF

V gene: TRBV20-1
J gene: TRBJ2-1
CDR3 protein: SARDLGNRAYNEQF

V gene: TRBV9
J gene: TRBJ1-2
CDR3 protein: ASSVADANYGYT

V gene: TRBV10-3
J gene: TRBJ2-7
CDR3 protein: AIRETGPFGYEQY

V gene: TRBV7-2
J gene: TRBJ1-5
CDR3 protein: ASSLTGWGNQPQH

V gene: TRBV7-9
J gene: TRBJ2-5
CDR3 protein: ASSPVSETQY

V gene: TRBV6-5
J gene: .
CDR3 protein: ASSPAGGVGTQY

V gene: TRBV7-8
J gene: TRBJ2-5
CDR3 protein: ASSFGASTGRETQY

V gene: TRBV18
J gene: TRBJ2-7
CDR3 protein: ASSPVQGAYQSEQY

V gene: TRBV28
J gene: TRBJ2-1
CDR3 protein: ASSPMGASHNEQF

V gene: TRBV29-1
J gene: TRBJ2-5
CDR3 protein: SVGNYNEQY

V gene: TRBV9
J gene: TRBJ2-3
CDR3 protein: ASSATGVPDTQY

V gene: TRBV15
J gene: .
CDR3 protein: ATSRGQGERKTQY